This TCR beta chain appears in the sequencing data of a study of technical replicates of blood from a handful of donors. V gave up 0 bases and J gave up 7 bases; unmatched junction bases: 5. The CDR3 extends over 15 amino acids. Per the germline V gene, CDR1 is MNHEY and CDR2 is SVGAGI. Some clones are missing from TCRdb's copy, which holds only in-frame ones; the method was immunoSEQ multiplex PCR. The table records around 80,000 clones, approximately 91% of them present only once. Sequences were obtained from T cells isolated from PBMCs. This rearrangement joins TRBV6-5 to TRBJ1-4; 7 nucleotides align to TRBD1. The TCR sequence derives from a human donor in good health. This CDR3 reads CASSYSQGGGEKLFF. The CDR3 region has the DNA TGTGCCAGCAGTTACTCACAAGGGGGCGGTGAAAAACTGTTTTTT.